This TCR beta chain was documented in a study of cytomegalovirus exposure and HLA in healthy donors. Overall study context: The Caucasian-associated ancestry cluster contained around four fifths of the roughly 390 genotyped donors. Study results and caveats: CMV serostatus was the sole immune exposure data available. The authors later linked a missense DCLRE1C variant to TCR beta V- and J-gene trimming.

Trimming took off 4 bases at V and 7 bases at J, with 13 bases between the two ends. Germline CDR1 and CDR2: GTSNPN and SVGIG (reference sequence). This CDR3 has 12 residues. Comment on this clone: Its antigen remains unidentified.

PCR employed 60 Vbeta and 13 Jbeta primers. Generated by immunoSEQ multiplex PCR, the TCRdb table keeps only in-frame clones and is missing some. The sample carries around 200,000 clones, 70% to 80% recorded once. The chain couples TRBV30 to TRBJ1-2; D is uncertain. The specimen was PBMCs. This sequence was found in a woman in her forties or fifties in good health and CMV-seronegative. The chain's CDR3 is CAWTGGGGGYTF. CDR3 bases: TGTGCCTGGACGGGAGGAGGTGGTGGCTACACCTTC. The full variable domain, completed using reference TRBV30 and TRBJ1-2, is SQTIHQWPATLVQPVGSPLSLECTVEGTSNPNLYWYRQAAGRGLQLLFYSVGIGQISSEVPQNLSASRPQDRQFILSSKKLLLSDSGFYLCAWTGGGGGYTFGSGTRLTVV.